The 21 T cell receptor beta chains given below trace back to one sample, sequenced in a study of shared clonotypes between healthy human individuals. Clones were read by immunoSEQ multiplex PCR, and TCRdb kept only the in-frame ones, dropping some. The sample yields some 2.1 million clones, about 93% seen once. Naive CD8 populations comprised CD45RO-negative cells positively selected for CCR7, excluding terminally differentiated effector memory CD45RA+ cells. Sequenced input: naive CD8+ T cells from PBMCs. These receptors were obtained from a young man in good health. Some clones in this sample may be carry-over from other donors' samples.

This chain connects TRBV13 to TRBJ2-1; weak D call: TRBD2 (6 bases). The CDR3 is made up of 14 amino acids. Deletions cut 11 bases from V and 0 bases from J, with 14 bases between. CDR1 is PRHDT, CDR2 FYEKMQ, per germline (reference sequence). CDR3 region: CASDRGSSYNEQFF. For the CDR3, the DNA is TGTGCCTCCGACCGGGGGAGCTCCTACAATGAGCAGTTCTTC.

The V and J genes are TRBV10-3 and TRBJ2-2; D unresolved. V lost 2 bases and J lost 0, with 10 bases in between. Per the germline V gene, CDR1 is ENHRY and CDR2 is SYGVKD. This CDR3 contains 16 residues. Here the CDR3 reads CAISEAGRTNTGELFF. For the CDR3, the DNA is TGTGCCATCAGTGAGGCAGGACGGACGAACACCGGGGAGCTGTTTTTT.

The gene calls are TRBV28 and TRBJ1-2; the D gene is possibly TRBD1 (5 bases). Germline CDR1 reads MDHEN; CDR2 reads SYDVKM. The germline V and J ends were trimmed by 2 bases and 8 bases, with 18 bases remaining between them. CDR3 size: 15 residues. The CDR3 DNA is TGTGCCAGCAGTTTACTCCTCCGGGACCGAAGGGGCTACACCTTC. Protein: CASSLLLRDRRGYTF.

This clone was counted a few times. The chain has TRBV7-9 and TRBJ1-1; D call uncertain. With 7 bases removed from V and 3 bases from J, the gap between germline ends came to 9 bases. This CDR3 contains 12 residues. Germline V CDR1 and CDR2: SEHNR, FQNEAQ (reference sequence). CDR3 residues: CASMGSHTEAFF. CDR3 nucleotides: TGTGCCAGCATGGGGAGCCACACTGAAGCTTTCTTT.

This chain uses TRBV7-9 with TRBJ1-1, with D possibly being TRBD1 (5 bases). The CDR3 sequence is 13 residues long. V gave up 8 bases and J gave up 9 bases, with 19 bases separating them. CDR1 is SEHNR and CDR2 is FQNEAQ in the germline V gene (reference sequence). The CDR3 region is CASQNPGTAQAFF. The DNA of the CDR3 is TGTGCCAGCCAGAACCCCGGGACCGCCCAAGCTTTCTTT.

DNA for the CDR3: TGTGCCAGTAGTATGACTATTAGTGTGGCCAATGAGCAGTTCTTC. The encoded protein is CASSMTISVANEQFF. The chain links TRBV19 to TRBJ2-1; D may be TRBD2 (5 bases). Trimming took 3 bases from V and 6 from J, leaving 15 bases between them. The CDR3 consists of 15 residues. Germline values: CDR1 LNHDA, CDR2 SQIVND (reference sequence).

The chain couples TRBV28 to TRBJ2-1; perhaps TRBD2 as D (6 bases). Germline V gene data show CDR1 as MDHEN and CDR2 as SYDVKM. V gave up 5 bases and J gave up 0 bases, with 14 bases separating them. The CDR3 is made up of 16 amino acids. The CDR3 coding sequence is TGTGCCAGCAGTCCCCCATCTAGCGCCTCCTACAATGAGCAGTTCTTC. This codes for CASSPPSSASYNEQFF.

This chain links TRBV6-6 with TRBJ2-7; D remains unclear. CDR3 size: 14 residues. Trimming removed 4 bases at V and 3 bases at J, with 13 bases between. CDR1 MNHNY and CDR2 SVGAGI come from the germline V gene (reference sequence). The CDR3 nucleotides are TGTGCCAGCAGTTCGTCGGACGGCGGCTACGAGCAGTACTTC. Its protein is CASSSSDGGYEQYF.

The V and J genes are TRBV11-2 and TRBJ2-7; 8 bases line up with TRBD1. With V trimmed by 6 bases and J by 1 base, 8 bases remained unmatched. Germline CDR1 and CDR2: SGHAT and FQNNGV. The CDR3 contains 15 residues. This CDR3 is CASSSGQGYSYEQYF. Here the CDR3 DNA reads TGTGCCAGCAGTTCCGGACAGGGATATTCCTACGAGCAGTACTTC.

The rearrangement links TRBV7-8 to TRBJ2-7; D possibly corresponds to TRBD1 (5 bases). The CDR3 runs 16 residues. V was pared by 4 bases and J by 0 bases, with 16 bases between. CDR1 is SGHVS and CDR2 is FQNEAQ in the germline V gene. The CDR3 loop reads CASSSGLESLSYEQYF. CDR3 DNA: TGTGCCAGCAGCTCAGGGCTGGAGTCCCTCTCCTACGAGCAGTACTTC.

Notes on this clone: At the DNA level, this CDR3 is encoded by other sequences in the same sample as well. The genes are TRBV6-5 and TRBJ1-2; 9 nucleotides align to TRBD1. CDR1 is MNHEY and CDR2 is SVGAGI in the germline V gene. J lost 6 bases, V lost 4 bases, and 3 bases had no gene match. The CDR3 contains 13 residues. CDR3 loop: CASSLDRGHGYTF. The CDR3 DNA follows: TGTGCCAGCAGTTTGGACAGGGGTCATGGCTACACCTTC.

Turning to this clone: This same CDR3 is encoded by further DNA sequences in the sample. The CDR3 sequence is CASSLGTYEQYF. The CDR3 nucleotides read TGTGCCAGCAGCCTCGGGACCTACGAGCAGTACTTC. The gene calls are TRBV7-9 and TRBJ2-7; TRBD2 might be the D (5 bases). V was clipped by 5 bases and J by 2 bases, with 7 bases between them. Germline CDR1 reads SEHNR; CDR2 reads FQNEAQ (reference sequence). This CDR3 comprises 12 residues.

As DNA, the CDR3 is TGCAGCGCCCCGGGACAGTTTGGACGAGACAATGAGCAGTTCTTC. This sequence encodes CSAPGQFGRDNEQFF. The chain uses TRBV29-1 and TRBJ2-1, with TRBD1 matching 7 bases. CDR3 length equals 15 residues. The germline CDR1 and CDR2 sequences are SQVTM and ANQGSEA. The junction had 14 bases not matched to a gene; V was cut back by 7 bases and J by 5 bases.

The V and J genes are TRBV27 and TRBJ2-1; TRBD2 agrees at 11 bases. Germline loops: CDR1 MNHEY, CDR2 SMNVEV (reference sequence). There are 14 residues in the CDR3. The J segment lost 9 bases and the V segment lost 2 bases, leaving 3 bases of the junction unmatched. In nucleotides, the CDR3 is TGTGCCAGCAGTTTAGTAACTAGCGGGGGTGAGCAGTTCTTC. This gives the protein CASSLVTSGGEQFF.

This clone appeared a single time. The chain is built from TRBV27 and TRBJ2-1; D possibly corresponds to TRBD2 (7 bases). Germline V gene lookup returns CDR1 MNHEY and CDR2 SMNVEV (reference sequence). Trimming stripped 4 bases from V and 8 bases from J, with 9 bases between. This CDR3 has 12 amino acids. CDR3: CASSWGGHEQFF. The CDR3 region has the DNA TGTGCCAGCAGTTGGGGGGGGCATGAGCAGTTCTTC.

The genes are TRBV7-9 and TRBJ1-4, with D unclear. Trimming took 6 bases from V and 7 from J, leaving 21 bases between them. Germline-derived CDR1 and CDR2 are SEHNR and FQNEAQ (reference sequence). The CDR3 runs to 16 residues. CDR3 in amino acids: CASSSPTDKAGEKLFF. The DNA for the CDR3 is TGTGCCAGCAGTTCGCCTACCGACAAGGCGGGTGAAAAACTGTTTTTT.

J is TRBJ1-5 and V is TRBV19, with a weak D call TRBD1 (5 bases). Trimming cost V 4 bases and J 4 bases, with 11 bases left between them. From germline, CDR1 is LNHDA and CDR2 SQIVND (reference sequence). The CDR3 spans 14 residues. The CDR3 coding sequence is TGTGCCAGTAGTACCCGGGACCTAAATCAGCCCCAGCATTTT. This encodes CASSTRDLNQPQHF.

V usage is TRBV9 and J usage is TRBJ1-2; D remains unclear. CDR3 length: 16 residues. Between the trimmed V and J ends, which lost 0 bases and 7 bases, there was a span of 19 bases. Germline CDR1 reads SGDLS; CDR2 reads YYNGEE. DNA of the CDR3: TGTGCCAGCAGCGTAGTTTCTGCGGAGGACCCGGGTGGCTACACCTTC. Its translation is CASSVVSAEDPGGYTF.

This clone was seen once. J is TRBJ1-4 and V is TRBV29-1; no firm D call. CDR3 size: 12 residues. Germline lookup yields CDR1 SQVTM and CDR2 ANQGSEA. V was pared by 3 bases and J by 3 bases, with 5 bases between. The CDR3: CSVEVPNEKLFF. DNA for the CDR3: TGCAGCGTTGAGGTTCCTAATGAAAAACTGTTTTTT.

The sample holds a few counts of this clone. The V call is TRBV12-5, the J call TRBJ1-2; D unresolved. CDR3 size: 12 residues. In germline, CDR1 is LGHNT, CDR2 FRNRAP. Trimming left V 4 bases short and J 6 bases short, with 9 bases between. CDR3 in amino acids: CASGSHVDGYTF. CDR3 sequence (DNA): TGTGCTAGTGGTTCTCACGTGGATGGCTACACCTTC.

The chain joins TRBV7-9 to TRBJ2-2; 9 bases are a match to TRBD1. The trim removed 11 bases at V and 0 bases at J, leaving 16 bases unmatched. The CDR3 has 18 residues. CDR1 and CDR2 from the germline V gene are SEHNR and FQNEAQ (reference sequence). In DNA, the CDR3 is TGTGCCTGGGGGGTATGGGACAGGGACAATCCGAACACCGGGGAGCTGTTTTTT. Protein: CAWGVWDRDNPNTGELFF.